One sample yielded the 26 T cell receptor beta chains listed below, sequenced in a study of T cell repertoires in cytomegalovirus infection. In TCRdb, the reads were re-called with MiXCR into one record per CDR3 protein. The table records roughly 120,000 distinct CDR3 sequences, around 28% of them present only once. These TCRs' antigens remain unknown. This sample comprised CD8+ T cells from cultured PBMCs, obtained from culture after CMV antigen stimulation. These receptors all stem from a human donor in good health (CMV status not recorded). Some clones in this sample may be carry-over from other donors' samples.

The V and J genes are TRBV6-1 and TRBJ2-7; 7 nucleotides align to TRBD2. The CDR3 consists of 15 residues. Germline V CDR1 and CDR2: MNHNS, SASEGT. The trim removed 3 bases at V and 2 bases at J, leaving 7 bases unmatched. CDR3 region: CASSDLLGGTYEQYF. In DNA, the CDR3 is TGTGCCAGCAGTGACCTCCTCGGGGGGACCTACGAGCAGTACTTC.

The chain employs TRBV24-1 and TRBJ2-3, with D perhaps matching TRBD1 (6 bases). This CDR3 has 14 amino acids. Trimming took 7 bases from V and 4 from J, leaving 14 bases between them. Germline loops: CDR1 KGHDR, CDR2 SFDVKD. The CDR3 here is CATSPGQSSDTQYF. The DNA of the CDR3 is TGTGCCACCAGCCCGGGACAAAGCTCAGATACGCAGTATTTT.

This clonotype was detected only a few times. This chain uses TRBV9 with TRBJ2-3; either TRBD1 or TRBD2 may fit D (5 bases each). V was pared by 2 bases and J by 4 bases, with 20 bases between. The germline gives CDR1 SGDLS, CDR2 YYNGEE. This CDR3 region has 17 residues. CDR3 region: CASSVGDGGLLADTQYF. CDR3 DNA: TGTGCCAGCAGCGTGGGGGACGGTGGGTTGTTGGCAGATACGCAGTATTTT. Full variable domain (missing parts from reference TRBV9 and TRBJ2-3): DSGVTQTPKHLITATGQRVTLRCSPRSGDLSVYWYQQSLDQGLQFLIQYYNGEERAKGNILERFSAQQFPDLHSELNLSSLELGDSALYFCASSVGDGGLLADTQYFGPGTRLTVL.

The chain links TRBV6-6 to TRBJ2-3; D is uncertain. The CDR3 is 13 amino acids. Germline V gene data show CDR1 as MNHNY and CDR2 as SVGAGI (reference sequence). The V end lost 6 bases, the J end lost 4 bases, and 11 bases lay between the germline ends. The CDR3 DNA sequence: TGTGCCAGCAGCAGTAGGTTCCCAGATACGCAGTATTTT. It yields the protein CASSSRFPDTQYF.

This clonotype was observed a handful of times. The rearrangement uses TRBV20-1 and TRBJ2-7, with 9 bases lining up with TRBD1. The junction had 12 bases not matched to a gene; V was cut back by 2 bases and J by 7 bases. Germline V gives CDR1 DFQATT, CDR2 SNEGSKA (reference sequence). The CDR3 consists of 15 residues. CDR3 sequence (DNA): TGCAGTGCTAGATCCATCGGTACAGGGGGCCAAGAGCAGTACTTC. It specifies CSARSIGTGGQEQYF.

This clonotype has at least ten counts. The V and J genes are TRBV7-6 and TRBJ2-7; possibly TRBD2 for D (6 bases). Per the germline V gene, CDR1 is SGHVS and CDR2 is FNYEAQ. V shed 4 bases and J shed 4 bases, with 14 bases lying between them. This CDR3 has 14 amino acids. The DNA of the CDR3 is TGTGCCAGCAGCTCGCCTAGTGGGGGGTACGAGCAGTACTTC. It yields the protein CASSSPSGGYEQYF.

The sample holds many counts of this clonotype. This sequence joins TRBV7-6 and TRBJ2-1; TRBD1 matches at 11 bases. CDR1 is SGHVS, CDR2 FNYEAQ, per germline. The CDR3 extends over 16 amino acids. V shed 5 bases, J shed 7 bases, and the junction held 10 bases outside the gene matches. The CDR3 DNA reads TGTGCCAGCAGCCGCCGGACAGGGGGCGATATGAATGAGCAGTTCTTC. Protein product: CASSRRTGGDMNEQFF.

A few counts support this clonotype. CDR3 coding DNA: TGTGCCAGCAGTGAATTGACTTCTTATATGAACACTGAAGCTTTCTTT. This sequence encodes CASSELTSYMNTEAFF. The V and J genes are TRBV6-1 and TRBJ1-1; unclear D gene. This CDR3 contains 16 residues. Trimming left V 2 bases short and J 0 bases short, with 13 bases between. Germline V CDR1 and CDR2: MNHNS, SASEGT.

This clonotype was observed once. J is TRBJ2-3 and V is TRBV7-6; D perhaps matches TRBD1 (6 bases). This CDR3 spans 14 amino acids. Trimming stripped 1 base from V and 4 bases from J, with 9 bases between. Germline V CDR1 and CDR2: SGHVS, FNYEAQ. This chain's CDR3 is CASSLVRGADTQYF. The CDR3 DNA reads TGTGCCAGCAGCTTAGTCAGGGGCGCAGATACGCAGTATTTT.

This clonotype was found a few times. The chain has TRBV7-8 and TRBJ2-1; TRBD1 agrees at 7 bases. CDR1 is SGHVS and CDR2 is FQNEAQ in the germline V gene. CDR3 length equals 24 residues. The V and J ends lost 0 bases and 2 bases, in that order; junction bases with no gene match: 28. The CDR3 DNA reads TGTGCCAGCAGCTTAGCGTCCAAGGCCCCGACCGAAAAATTCCGGGACAGAACCTACAATGAGCAGTTCTTC. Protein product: CASSLASKAPTEKFRDRTYNEQFF.

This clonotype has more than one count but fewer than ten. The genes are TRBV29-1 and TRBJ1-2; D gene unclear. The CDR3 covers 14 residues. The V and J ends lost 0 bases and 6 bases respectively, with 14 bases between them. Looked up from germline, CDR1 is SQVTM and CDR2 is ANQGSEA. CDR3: CSVEDRGLLHGYTF. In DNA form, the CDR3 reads TGCAGCGTTGAAGATCGAGGCCTGCTGCATGGCTACACCTTC. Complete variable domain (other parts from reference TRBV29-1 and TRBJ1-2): SAVISQKPSRDICQRGTSLTIQCQVDSQVTMMFWYRQQPGQSLTLIATANQGSEATYESGFVIDKFPISRPNLTFSTLTVSNMSPEDSSIYLCSVEDRGLLHGYTFGSGTRLTVV.

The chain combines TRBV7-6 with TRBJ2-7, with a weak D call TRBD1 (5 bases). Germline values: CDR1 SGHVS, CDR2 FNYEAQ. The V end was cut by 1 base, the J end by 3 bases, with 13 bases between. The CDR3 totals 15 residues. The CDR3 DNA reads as TGTGCCAGCAGCTTAGGTTGGCAGGGTGGCTACGAGCAGTACTTC. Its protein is CASSLGWQGGYEQYF.

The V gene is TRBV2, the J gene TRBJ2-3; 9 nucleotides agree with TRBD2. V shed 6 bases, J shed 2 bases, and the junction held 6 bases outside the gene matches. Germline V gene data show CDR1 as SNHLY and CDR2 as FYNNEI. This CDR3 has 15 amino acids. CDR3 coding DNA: TGTGCCAGCAGAATGGGCGGGGGGGCCACAGATACGCAGTATTTT. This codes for CASRMGGGATDTQYF.

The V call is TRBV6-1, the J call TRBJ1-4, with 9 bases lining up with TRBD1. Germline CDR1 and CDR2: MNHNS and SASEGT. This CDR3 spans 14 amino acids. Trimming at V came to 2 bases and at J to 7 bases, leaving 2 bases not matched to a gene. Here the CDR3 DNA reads TGTGCCAGCAGTGAAAGGGACAGGGTTGAAAAACTGTTTTTT. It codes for CASSERDRVEKLFF.

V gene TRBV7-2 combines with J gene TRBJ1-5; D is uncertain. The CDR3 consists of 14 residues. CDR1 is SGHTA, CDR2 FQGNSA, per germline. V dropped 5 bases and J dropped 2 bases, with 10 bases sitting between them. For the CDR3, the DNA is TGTGCCAGCAGCCCGTGGGGAGGCAATCAGCCCCAGCATTTT. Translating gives CASSPWGGNQPQHF.

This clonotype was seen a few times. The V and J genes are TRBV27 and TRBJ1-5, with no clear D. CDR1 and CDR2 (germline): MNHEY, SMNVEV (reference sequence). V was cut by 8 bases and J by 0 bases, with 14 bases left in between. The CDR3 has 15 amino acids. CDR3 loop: CASLMRVDSNQPQHF. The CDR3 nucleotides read TGTGCCAGCTTAATGAGAGTCGATAGCAATCAGCCCCAGCATTTT.

CDR3 residues: CSATDRDSSYEQYF. CDR3 DNA sequence: TGCAGTGCTACGGACCGGGACAGCTCCTACGAGCAGTACTTC. The chain links TRBV20-1 to TRBJ2-7; TRBD1 matches at 7 bases. This CDR3 region has 14 residues. Germline-derived CDR1 and CDR2 are DFQATT and SNEGSKA (reference sequence). V lost 4 bases, J lost 0 bases, and 6 bases stayed unmatched.

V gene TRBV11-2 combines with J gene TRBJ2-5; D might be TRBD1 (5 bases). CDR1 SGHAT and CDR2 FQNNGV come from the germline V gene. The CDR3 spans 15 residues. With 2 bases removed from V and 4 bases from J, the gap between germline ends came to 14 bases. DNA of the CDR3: TGTGCCAGCAGCTTATTGCAGGGTCCGGCAGAGACCCAGTACTTC. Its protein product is CASSLLQGPAETQYF.

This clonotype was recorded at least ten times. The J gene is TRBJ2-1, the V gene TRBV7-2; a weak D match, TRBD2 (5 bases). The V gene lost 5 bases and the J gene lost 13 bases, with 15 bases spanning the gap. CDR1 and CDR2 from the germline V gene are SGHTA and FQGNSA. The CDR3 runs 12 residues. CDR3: CASSPDREIQFF. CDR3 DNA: TGTGCCAGCAGCCCAGACCGGGAAATCCAGTTCTTC.

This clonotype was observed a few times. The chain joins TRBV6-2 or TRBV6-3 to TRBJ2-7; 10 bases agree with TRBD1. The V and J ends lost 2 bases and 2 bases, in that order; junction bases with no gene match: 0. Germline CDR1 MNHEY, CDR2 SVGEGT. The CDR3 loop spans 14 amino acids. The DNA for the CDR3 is TGTGCCAGCAGTTACGGGACAGGGGCCTACGAGCAGTACTTC. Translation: CASSYGTGAYEQYF.

The CDR3 region is CASSFRAGRPREQYF. CDR3 in DNA: TGTGCCAGCAGTTTCCGTGCAGGCCGACCTAGGGAGCAGTACTTC. The chain employs TRBV28 and TRBJ2-7; D is unresolved. This CDR3 is 15 amino acids long. V was clipped by 3 bases and J by 7 bases, with 19 bases between them. Germline V CDR1 and CDR2: MDHEN, SYDVKM.

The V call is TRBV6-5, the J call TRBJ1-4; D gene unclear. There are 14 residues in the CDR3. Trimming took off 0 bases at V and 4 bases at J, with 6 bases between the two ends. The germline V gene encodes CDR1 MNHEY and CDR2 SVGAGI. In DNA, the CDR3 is TGTGCCAGCAGTTACTCTACCGGTAATGAAAAACTGTTTTTT. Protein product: CASSYSTGNEKLFF.

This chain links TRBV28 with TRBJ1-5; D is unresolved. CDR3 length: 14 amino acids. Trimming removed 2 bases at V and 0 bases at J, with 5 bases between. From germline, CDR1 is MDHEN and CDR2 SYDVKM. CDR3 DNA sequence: TGTGCCAGCAGTTTACAGCCTAGCAATCAGCCCCAGCATTTT. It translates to CASSLQPSNQPQHF.

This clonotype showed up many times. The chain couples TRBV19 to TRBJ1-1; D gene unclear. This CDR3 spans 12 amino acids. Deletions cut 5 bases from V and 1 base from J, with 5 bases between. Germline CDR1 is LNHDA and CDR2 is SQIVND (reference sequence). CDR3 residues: CASSAENTEAFF. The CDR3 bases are TGTGCCAGTAGTGCGGAGAACACTGAAGCTTTCTTT.

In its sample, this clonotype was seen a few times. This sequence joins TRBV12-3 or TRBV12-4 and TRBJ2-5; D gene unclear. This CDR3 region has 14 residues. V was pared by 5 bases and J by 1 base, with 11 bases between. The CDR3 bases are TGTGCCAGCAGTCCACACGCGTTCCAAGAGACCCAGTACTTC. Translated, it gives CASSPHAFQETQYF.

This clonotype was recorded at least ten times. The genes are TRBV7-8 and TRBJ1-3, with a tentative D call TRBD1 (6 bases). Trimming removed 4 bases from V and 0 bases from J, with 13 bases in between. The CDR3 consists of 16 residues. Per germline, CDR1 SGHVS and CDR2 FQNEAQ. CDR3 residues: CASSSYREDSGNTIYF. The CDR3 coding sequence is TGTGCCAGCAGCTCGTACAGGGAAGACTCTGGAAACACCATATATTTT.